This T cell receptor (beta chain) was retrieved from a study of shared clonotypes between healthy human individuals. Overall study: CD8 memory received one plate per donor, CD8 naive two, CD4 memory three and CD4 naive three.

As defined, naive CD8 cells were CD45RO-negative and positively selected for CCR7, with terminally differentiated effector memory CD45RA+ cells excluded. Study findings and constraints: A handful of donors held about 5% of naive CD4 clonotypes in common.

This clone was seen once. Its matching antigen is unknown. The authors ran the assay at deep level. Sequencing used immunoSEQ multiplex PCR; TCRdb keeps in-frame clones, though not all of them. The sample shows about 680,000 clones, 92% of them seen only once. Germline V lookup: CDR1 SGDLS, CDR2 YYNGEE. Trimming removed 2 bases from V and 5 bases from J; junction bases left unmatched: 9. This CDR3 is 16 amino acids long. This receptor was identified in a young man in good health. What was sequenced was naive CD8+ T cells sorted from blood. The rearrangement uses TRBV9 and TRBJ2-1; 8 bases fit TRBD2. The CDR3 region has the DNA TGTGCCAGCAGCGTGCCCAGCGGGAGTGGTCACAATGAGCAGTTCTTC. Encoded protein: CASSVPSGSGHNEQFF.